This section outlines one T cell receptor beta chain sequence together with its context. Its antigen specificity is not known. The data derive from a study of CXCR3-negative and CXCR3-positive naive CD8 T cells (dated 2019 in TCRdb). For the study in its entirety: In total, about 130 million TRB reads were obtained, which works out to roughly 1.5 +/- 0.3 million reads per library. Diversity and physicochemical repertoire analyses covered about a dozen donors pooled from two independent experiments. TRBV-TRBJ cluster analysis included naive subsets from roughly 5 donors and memory cells from 3 donors.

Reads for this sample came from a NextSeq 550. The Human TCR Profiling Kit (MiLaboratory) was used to prepare UMI-labeled 5' RACE TRB cDNA libraries. The full amount of extracted RNA was used for cDNA synthesis, and the full amount of resulting cDNA was used for PCR amplification. Libraries were prepared in parallel using an identical number of PCR cycles. For the original study's pipeline: With a minimum of two reads required per UMI, MIGEC and MiXCR pulled out about 54,000 +/- 9,700 unique UMI-labeled TRB cDNA molecules from each library. Each library averaged about 37,000 +/- 9,700 functional in-frame TRB CDR3 nucleotide clonotypes without stop codons. Diversity metrics, including normalized Shannon-Wiener and Chao1, were computed in VDJtools after downsampling to 5000 UMI-labeled TRB molecules per sample. Clonotype-size-weighted physicochemical properties of the central five CDR3 residues (interaction energy, strength, volume and Kidera factor 4) were computed in VDJtools. Once TCRdb had reprocessed the reads, it stored one entry per CDR3 protein sequence and supplied no DNA. Clone size and V and J calls follow TCRdb, not the original study. The record for this sample contains tens of thousands of distinct CDR3 sequences. Approximately 22% of the sample comes from the top ten.

Overall study outcomes, separate from this receptor: Both naive subsets had comparably high repertoire diversity, while memory CD8+ T cells had much lower repertoire diversity. Because CXCR3 expression was partially decreased after cryopreservation, freshly isolated PBMCs were used for most assays. Because surface CD5, which is linked to self-reactivity in mice, was comparable between the naive subsets, TCR interaction strength was also inferred from TRB CDR3 physicochemical properties. TRBV-TRBJ usage was similar between naive CXCR3-negative and CXCR3-positive cells from the same donor, while memory cells showed distinct patterns.

For every CD8+ T cell subset, about 300,000 cells were flow-sorted straight into RLT lysis buffer, and each subset was sorted in triplicate. Peripheral blood mononuclear cells were isolated from buffy coats using standard density gradient centrifugation. An RNeasy Mini Kit was used to extract total RNA from the sorted cells. The germline V gene (reference sequence) sets CDR1 to GTSNPN and CDR2 to SVGIG. CDR3 length: 18 amino acids, cysteine to phenylalanine. No DNA has been recorded. The TCR sequence derives from a human donor in good health. Some clones in this sample may be carry-over from other donors' samples. The sequence joins TRBV30 to TRBJ2-5; TCRdb calls TRBD2, which cannot be checked without DNA. Sequencing was carried out using memory CD8+ T cells from blood. Per the publication, the cell subset or site label means: conventional CD8+ memory T cells (TMEM), sorted as controls. The CDR3 reads as follows: CAWRDRLAGGPKRETQYF.